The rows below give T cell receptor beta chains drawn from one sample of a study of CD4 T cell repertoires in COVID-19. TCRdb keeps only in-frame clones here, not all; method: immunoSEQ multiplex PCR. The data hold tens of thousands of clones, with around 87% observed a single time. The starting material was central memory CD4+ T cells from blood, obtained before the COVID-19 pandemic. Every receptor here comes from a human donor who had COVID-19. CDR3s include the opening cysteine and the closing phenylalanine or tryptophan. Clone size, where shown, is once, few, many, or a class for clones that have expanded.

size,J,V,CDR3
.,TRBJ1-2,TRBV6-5,CASSPTGTGRGYTF
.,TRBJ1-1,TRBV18,CASSPPAGEGAFF
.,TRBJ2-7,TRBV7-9,CASSSRTAYEQYF
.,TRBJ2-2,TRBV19,CASTYSGELFF
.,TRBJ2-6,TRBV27,CASRGGPSSAGANVLTF
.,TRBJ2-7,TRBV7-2,CASSTGLYEQYF
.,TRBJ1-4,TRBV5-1,CASSTGGAGEKLFF
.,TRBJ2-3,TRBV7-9,CASSFSNTDTQYF
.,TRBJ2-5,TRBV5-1,CASSFVSEETQYF
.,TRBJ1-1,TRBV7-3,CASSSSPRGNTEAFF
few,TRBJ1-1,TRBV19,CASSIRGLGTEAFF
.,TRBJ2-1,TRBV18,CASFGAGAGEQFF
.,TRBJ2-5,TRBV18,CASSSDRVQTQYF
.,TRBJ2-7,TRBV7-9,CASRGAGSYEQYF
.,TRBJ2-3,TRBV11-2,CASSVRSGTDTQYF
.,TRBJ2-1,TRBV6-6,CASIWGKGGNEQFF
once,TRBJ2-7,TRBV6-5,CASTPPFGDSYEQYF
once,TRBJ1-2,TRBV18,CASSPQGNVDYTF
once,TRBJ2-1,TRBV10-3,CAIRASSGRVYNEQFF
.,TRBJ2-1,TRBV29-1,CSVEWGRPGNEQFF
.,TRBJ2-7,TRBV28,CASRLQVIPYEQYF
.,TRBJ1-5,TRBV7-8,CASSLVQGGQPQHF
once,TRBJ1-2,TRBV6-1,CASSGVVGGQGGYTF
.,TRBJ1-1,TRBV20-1,CSARHRAEAFF
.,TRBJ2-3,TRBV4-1,CASSQKTGGTSGGTDTQYF
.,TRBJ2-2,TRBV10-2,CASSEGRGGRGGELFF
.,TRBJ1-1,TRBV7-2,CASSSPGQMNTEAFF
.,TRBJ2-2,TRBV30,CAWSVDTGELFF